A selection of T cell receptor beta chains follows, all from one sample in a study of cytomegalovirus exposure and HLA in healthy donors. Sequencing used immunoSEQ multiplex PCR; TCRdb keeps in-frame clones, though not all of them. The sample lists 100,000 to 150,000 clones, about 84% occurring once. The sequencing sample was made of PBMCs. The origin of the receptors is a boy between 10 and 17 years old in good health and CMV-seronegative. The CDR3 runs from the conserved cysteine through the conserved F or W. Fields, in order: J gene, V gene, clone size, D gene, CDR3 DNA, CDR3 protein. The D gene is left open where the match is weak. Only part of the rows carry a size: once, few, many, or a class if the clone is expanded.

TRBJ2-1	TRBV6-5	-	TRBD2	TGTGCCAGCAGAGGACGGGAGGCCTGGGACAATGAGCAGTTCTTC	CASRGREAWDNEQFF
TRBJ2-7	TRBV5-1	few	TRBD1	TGCGCCAGCAGTCGTGGACAGGGCGTCGAGCAGTACTTC	CASSRGQGVEQYF
TRBJ1-1	TRBV27	-	-	TGTGCCAGCAGTCCCTGGAGGGGGAACACTGAAGCTTTCTTT	CASSPWRGNTEAFF
TRBJ2-3	TRBV11-3	-	TRBD2	TGTGCCAGCAGGTCGGGGGCTAGCGGGGTTACAGATACGCAGTATTTT	CASRSGASGVTDTQYF
TRBJ2-3	TRBV6-5	-	TRBD1	TGTGCCAGCAGTCGGCAGGGGGCCGGGACAGATACGCAGTATTTT	CASSRQGAGTDTQYF
TRBJ2-3	TRBV27	-	-	TGTGCCAGCAGTTCCCCCCCGAGCACAGATACGCAGTATTTT	CASSSPPSTDTQYF
TRBJ2-7	TRBV29-1	-	TRBD1	TGCAGCGCAAGACAGGGAAGCTCCTACGAGCAGTACTTC	CSARQGSSYEQYF
TRBJ1-1	TRBV5-1	-	-	TGCGCCAGCAGCTTTAACAGGCTTGGAGAAGCTTTCTTT	CASSFNRLGEAFF
TRBJ1-6	TRBV2	-	TRBD1	TGTGCCAGCAGTGATGGGGGGACAGGGAGGTCACCCCTCCACTTT	CASSDGGTGRSPLHF
TRBJ2-5	TRBV2	-	TRBD1	TGTGCCAGCAGTGAAAGGGACAGGGGTGAAGAGACCCAGTACTTC	CASSERDRGEETQYF
TRBJ2-3	TRBV5-6	-	TRBD2	TGTGCCAGCAGCCCATGGAGCGGGAGTACAGATACGCAGTATTTT	CASSPWSGSTDTQYF
TRBJ1-1	TRBV11-3	-	-	TGTGCCAGCAGACCGAGGGCTTCGAACACTGAAGCTTTCTTT	CASRPRASNTEAFF